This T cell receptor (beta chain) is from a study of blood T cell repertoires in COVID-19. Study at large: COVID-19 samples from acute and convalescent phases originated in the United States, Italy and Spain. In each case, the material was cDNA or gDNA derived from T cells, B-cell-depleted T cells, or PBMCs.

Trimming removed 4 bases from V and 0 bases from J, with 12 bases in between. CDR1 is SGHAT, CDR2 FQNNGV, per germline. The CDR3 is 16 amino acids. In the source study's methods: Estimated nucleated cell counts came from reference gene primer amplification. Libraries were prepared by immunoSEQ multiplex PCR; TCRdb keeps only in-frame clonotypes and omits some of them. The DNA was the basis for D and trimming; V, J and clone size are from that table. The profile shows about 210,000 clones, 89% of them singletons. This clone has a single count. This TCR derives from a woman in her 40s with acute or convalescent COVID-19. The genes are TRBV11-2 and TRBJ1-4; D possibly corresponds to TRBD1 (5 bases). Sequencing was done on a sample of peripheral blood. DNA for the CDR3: TGTGCCAGCAGCTACAGGCTAGTTGCAACTAATGAAAAACTGTTTTTT. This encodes CASSYRLVATNEKLFF.